Shown below are 27 T cell receptor beta chains from a single sample sequenced in a study of blood T cell repertoires in COVID-19 (dated by TCRdb to 2018 to 2021). Library preparation was by the immunoSEQ multiplex PCR assay. TCRdb provides this immuneACCESS table in a form limited to in-frame rearrangements. Some clones are lacking; in checked studies, under half of them reflect an unresolved V gene, and why the rest are absent is not known. In all, the sample holds roughly 180,000 clones, and approximately 85% of those were seen once. 8.2% of the sample comes from the top ten. The material sequenced was peripheral blood. The source of these receptors is a woman between 55 and 75 years old with acute or convalescent COVID-19.

The chain recombines TRBV28 with TRBJ2-7; 7 bases map to TRBD1. The CDR3 loop spans 15 amino acids. Germline V gene lookup returns CDR1 MDHEN and CDR2 SYDVKM. V lost 6 bases and J lost 3; bases outside the gene matches: 11. CDR3 sequence: CASSVTGRTIYEQYF. DNA of the CDR3: TGTGCCAGCAGCGTGACAGGGCGGACAATCTACGAGCAGTACTTC.

Concerning this clone: The junction shows a germline mismatch at one end, possibly a read error. CDR3 coding DNA: TGTGCCAGCAGCGAAGTTCCCAGGGTTTACAATGAGCAGTTCTTC. This encodes CASSEVPRVYNEQFF. The chain joins TRBV6-1 to TRBJ2-1, with a tentative D call TRBD1 (5 bases). Germline values: CDR1 MNHNS, CDR2 SASEGT. The CDR3 has 15 amino acids.

A single count supports this clone. The CDR3 spells CASTEEFGTGVDEQFF. DNA for the CDR3: TGTGCCAGCACAGAGGAATTTGGGACAGGGGTCGATGAGCAGTTCTTC. The chain is built from TRBV9 and TRBJ2-1, with 10 positions matching TRBD1. CDR3 length: 16 amino acids. Trimming took 6 bases from V and 8 from J; bases not matched to a gene: 14. Germline V gene data show CDR1 as SGDLS and CDR2 as YYNGEE.

CDR3 DNA: TGTGCCAGCAGGGGGCCCCCCGGGACAGGGTCGAACACTGAAGCTTTCTTT. Encoded protein: CASRGPPGTGSNTEAFF. The chain links TRBV2 to TRBJ1-1, with TRBD1 matching over 9 bases. The V and J ends lost 6 bases and 1 base, in that order; junction bases with no gene match: 12. The CDR3 runs to 17 residues. Germline V gene lookup returns CDR1 SNHLY and CDR2 FYNNEI.

The sample holds one count of this clone. The rearrangement uses TRBV3-1 (or the pseudogene TRBV3-2) and TRBJ2-1; 12 positions agree with TRBD2. V was pared by 4 bases and J by 7 bases, with 5 bases of the junction left unmatched. This CDR3 has 15 amino acids. Germline CDR1 and CDR2: LGHDT and YNNKEL (reference sequence). The DNA for the CDR3 is TGTGCCAGCAGCCCGCTAGCGGGAGGGGTTAATGAGCAGTTCTTC. It encodes CASSPLAGGVNEQFF.

The chain joins TRBV6-5 to TRBJ2-5, with unresolved D. This CDR3 is built from 13 residues. V gave up 6 bases and J gave up 1 base, with 9 bases separating them. Germline values: CDR1 MNHEY, CDR2 SVGAGI. The CDR3 protein is CASRWAGQETQYF. The CDR3 nucleotides are TGTGCCAGCAGGTGGGCTGGCCAAGAGACCCAGTACTTC.

The chain uses TRBV25-1 and TRBJ1-1, with TRBD1 matching over 9 bases. The CDR3 runs to 15 residues. After removal of 7 bases from V and 4 bases from J, the junction contained 10 bases not matched to a gene. Per the germline V gene, CDR1 is MGHDK and CDR2 is SYGVNS. This CDR3 reads CASTPRTGVGTEAFF. CDR3 in DNA: TGTGCCAGCACGCCCCGGACAGGGGTCGGCACTGAAGCTTTCTTT. The full variable domain, with the rest looked up from reference TRBV25-1 and TRBJ1-1, is EADIYQTPRYLVIGTGKKITLECSQTMGHDKMYWYQQDPGMELHLIHYSYGVNSTEKGDLSSESTVSRIRTEHFPLTLESARPSHTSQYLCASTPRTGVGTEAFFGQGTRLTVV.

The chain combines TRBV6-5 with TRBJ2-2, with 7 bases lining up with TRBD2. J was trimmed by 5 bases and V by 6 bases; bases with no gene match: 3. This CDR3 spans 13 amino acids. Germline V gene data show CDR1 as MNHEY and CDR2 as SVGAGI. DNA of the CDR3: TGTGCCAGCAGGCCGGGGGGAACCGGGGAGCTGTTTTTT. Protein: CASRPGGTGELFF.

Turning to this clone: Additional DNA sequences in this sample encode the identical CDR3. This chain connects TRBV7-8 to TRBJ1-1, with no clear D. Trimming pared 4 bases from V and 1 base from J, leaving 13 bases between. This CDR3 region has 15 residues. Germline CDR1 reads SGHVS; CDR2 reads FQNEAQ. The DNA of the CDR3 is TGTGCCAGCAGCTACGCGCTTGGTTCGAACACTGAAGCTTTCTTT. Its protein product is CASSYALGSNTEAFF. Variable domain in full (rest from reference TRBV7-8 and TRBJ1-1): GAGVSQSPRYKVAKRGQDVALRCDPISGHVSLFWYQQALGQGPEFLTYFQNEAQLDKSGLPSDRFFAERPEGSVSTLKIQRTQQEDSAVYLCASSYALGSNTEAFFGQGTRLTVV.

The V call is TRBV7-9, the J call TRBJ1-1; no reliable D call. V was clipped by 4 bases and J by 5 bases, with 17 bases between them. The CDR3 has 15 amino acids. The V gene's germline CDR1 is SEHNR and CDR2 FQNEAQ (reference sequence). The CDR3 nucleotides are TGTGCCAGCAGCTCCGGCCGGACCGGGAGGACTGAAGCTTTCTTT. It is translated as CASSSGRTGRTEAFF.

The V gene is TRBV28, the J gene TRBJ2-1; tentatively, D is TRBD2 (6 bases). Germline CDR1 and CDR2: MDHEN and SYDVKM. Trimming took off 3 bases at V and 3 bases at J, with 9 bases between the two ends. This CDR3 region has 14 residues. As DNA, the CDR3 is TGTGCCAGCAGTTTTGCGGGGCTCTACAATGAGCAGTTCTTC. Protein: CASSFAGLYNEQFF.

The CDR3 loop reads CASSTLSGTEQFF. The DNA of the CDR3 is TGTGCCAGTAGTACCCTCAGCGGGACTGAGCAGTTCTTC. The chain recombines TRBV19 with TRBJ2-1; 7 nucleotides match TRBD2. Unmatched junction bases numbered 6, after V lost 4 bases and J lost 9 bases. Germline V gene lookup returns CDR1 LNHDA and CDR2 SQIVND (reference sequence). This CDR3 is built from 13 residues.

This clone came up once. This sequence joins TRBV7-8 and TRBJ2-7; the match to TRBD2 covers 12 bases. CDR1 is SGHVS and CDR2 is FQNEAQ in the germline V gene. The CDR3 loop spans 15 amino acids. V shed 1 base and J 5 bases; nucleotides not matched to a gene: 3. This chain's CDR3 is CASSLGTSGNHEQYF. The CDR3 bases are TGTGCCAGCAGCTTAGGGACTAGCGGGAACCACGAGCAGTACTTC.

J is TRBJ2-3 and V is TRBV19; 10 positions match TRBD2. The CDR3 length is 21 residues. Germline CDR1 LNHDA, CDR2 SQIVND (reference sequence). With V trimmed by 3 bases and J by 4 bases, 22 bases remained unmatched. The CDR3 DNA follows: TGTGCCAGTAGTATCCTCCTCAGCCTCAGGGCTAGCGGGAGTCCGGCAGATACGCAGTATTTT. It codes for CASSILLSLRASGSPADTQYF.

The V gene is TRBV5-6, the J gene TRBJ1-2; D is uncertain. This CDR3 contains 13 residues. Looked up from germline, CDR1 is SGHDT and CDR2 is YYEEEE. The V and J ends lost 4 bases and 8 bases respectively, with 15 bases between them. The CDR3 DNA follows: TGTGCCAGCAGCCGTTCTGGGGAGAGGGGCTACACCTTC. Translation: CASSRSGERGYTF.

The chain joins TRBV24-1 to TRBJ1-2, with 7 nucleotides matching TRBD1. This CDR3 has 14 residues. The V gene's germline CDR1 is KGHDR and CDR2 SFDVKD. The junction had 4 bases not matched to a gene; V was cut back by 3 bases and J by 4 bases. CDR3 residues: CATSDQTGSYGYTF. The CDR3 DNA reads TGTGCCACCAGTGATCAGACAGGGAGCTATGGCTACACCTTC.

This rearrangement joins TRBV14 to TRBJ2-1; 10 positions match TRBD2. This CDR3 has 19 residues. V shed 1 base and J 4 bases; nucleotides not matched to a gene: 13. Germline V CDR1 and CDR2: SGHDN, FVKESK. The CDR3 loop is CASSQGEGLAMGRYNEQFF. The CDR3 DNA is TGTGCCAGCAGCCAAGGGGAGGGACTAGCGATGGGTCGTTACAATGAGCAGTTCTTC.

The count of this clone is one. The V call is TRBV11-2, the J call TRBJ1-1; D uncertain. Germline V lookup: CDR1 SGHAT, CDR2 FQNNGV. V lost 0 bases and J lost 1, with 6 bases in between. The length of the CDR3 is 14 residues. The CDR3 DNA reads as TGTGCCAGCAGCTTAGAAGCAGGGAACACTGAAGCTTTCTTT. Protein product: CASSLEAGNTEAFF.

V is TRBV4-2 and J is TRBJ2-1, with a possible D match to TRBD2 (5 bases). The CDR3 runs to 17 residues. Trimming stripped 0 bases from V and 3 bases from J, with 15 bases between. Germline assignment: CDR1 LGHNA and CDR2 YNFKEQ. The CDR3 region is CASSQEQSRGSYNEQFF. The CDR3 DNA reads TGTGCCAGCAGCCAAGAACAGTCTCGAGGGAGCTACAATGAGCAGTTCTTC.

The rearrangement links TRBV6-2 or TRBV6-3 to TRBJ1-4, with D possibly matching TRBD1 (5 bases). The CDR3 is made up of 18 amino acids. Between the trimmed V and J ends, which lost 6 bases and 5 bases, there was a span of 25 bases. Germline V gene lookup returns CDR1 MNHEY and CDR2 SVGEGT. DNA of the CDR3: TGTGCCAGCAGCCTTTCCGGGGCAGGGAGGGGAGAAAATGAAAAACTGTTTTTT. Translated, it gives CASSLSGAGRGENEKLFF.

The J gene is TRBJ2-3, the V gene TRBV2; 8 bases map to TRBD1. This CDR3 comprises 13 residues. Germline values: CDR1 SNHLY, CDR2 FYNNEI. Trimming at V came to 6 bases and at J to 4 bases, leaving 3 bases not matched to a gene. The CDR3 protein is CASRTGVADTQYF. CDR3 DNA: TGTGCCAGCAGGACAGGGGTGGCAGATACGCAGTATTTT.

The chain employs TRBV5-1 and TRBJ2-5, with D perhaps TRBD1 (6 bases). CDR1 and CDR2 from the germline V gene are SGHRS and YFSETQ. This CDR3 region has 15 residues. Trimming pared 0 bases from V and 1 base from J, leaving 10 bases between. CDR3 loop: CASSLAATGQETQYF. CDR3 coding DNA: TGCGCCAGCAGCTTGGCCGCGACAGGCCAAGAGACCCAGTACTTC. Complete variable domain (other parts from reference TRBV5-1 and TRBJ2-5): KAGVTQTPRYLIKTRGQQVTLSCSPISGHRSVSWYQQTPGQGLQFLFEYFSETQRNKGNFPGRFSGRQFSNSRSEMNVSTLELGDSALYLCASSLAATGQETQYFGPGTRLLVL.

This clone appeared a few times. The rearrangement joins TRBV25-1 to TRBJ1-2; perhaps TRBD1 as D (6 bases). The length of the CDR3 is 15 residues. V was cut by 6 bases and J by 4 bases, with 18 bases left in between. Germline CDR1 reads MGHDK; CDR2 reads SYGVNS. Here the CDR3 DNA reads TGTGCCAGCAGAGGGGGAGCGGACGCCTTCTATGGCTACACCTTC. It is translated as CASRGGADAFYGYTF.

The chain is built from TRBV5-1 and TRBJ1-4, with TRBD1 as a possible D gene (5 bases). The CDR3 consists of 15 residues. The V end was cut by 4 bases, the J end by 0 bases, with 10 bases between. Germline V gives CDR1 SGHRS, CDR2 YFSETQ. CDR3 protein: CASSPTGATNEKLFF. The CDR3, as DNA: TGCGCCAGCAGCCCTACAGGAGCAACTAATGAAAAACTGTTTTTT.

The chain is built from TRBV28 and TRBJ2-4, with D possibly TRBD2 on 6 matching bases. Germline V CDR1 and CDR2: MDHEN, SYDVKM. The CDR3 is 14 residues long. Trimming removed 3 bases at V and 7 bases at J, with 13 bases between. The CDR3 reads CASSFPGSGNIQYF. In nucleotides, the CDR3 is TGTGCCAGCAGTTTCCCCGGGAGCGGTAACATTCAGTACTTC.

The gene calls are TRBV4-1 and TRBJ1-5, with a possible D match to TRBD1 (6 bases). CDR1 and CDR2 (germline): MGHRA, YSYEKL. This CDR3 region has 14 residues. The ends were cut back, 2 bases at V and 15 bases at J, with 20 bases in the middle. This CDR3 is CASSQPASLGAMHF. The CDR3 coding sequence is TGCGCCAGCAGCCAACCGGCATCCTTGGGGGCGATGCATTTT.

The V gene is TRBV6-1, the J gene TRBJ1-2; tentatively, D is TRBD1 (6 bases). Trimming took off 2 bases at V and 8 bases at J, with 12 bases between the two ends. The CDR3 is 13 amino acids. CDR1 MNHNS and CDR2 SASEGT come from the germline V gene. The CDR3 sequence is CASSEQGYGGYTF. CDR3 nucleotide sequence: TGTGCCAGCAGTGAACAGGGGTACGGCGGCTACACCTTC.